This T cell receptor (beta chain) was sequenced for a study of human T cells and chemical hapten exposure. Study overall: Skin of the upper inner arm, around 2 cm by around 2 cm, received 2% DPC for sensitization.

General observations from the study: Sensitizing to DPC left TCRs with a frequency above 1 in 1000 unaltered.

Time point: patch test 2, 6 weeks after DPC sensitization. Stated treatment: therapeutic diphenylcyclopropenone sensitization with weekly scalp DPC. Only after blood had been drawn was each patch test applied. The CDR3 runs 15 residues. The germline V gene has CDR1 SGHRS and CDR2 YFSETQ. The ends were cut back, 0 bases at V and 0 bases at J, with 9 bases in the middle. TCRdb used MiXCR to reprocess the RACE reads, holding one entry per CDR3 protein. This sample carries tens of thousands of distinct CDR3 sequences, about 10% of them seen once, and the ten largest clones take under 2.5%. Details on this clonotype: What it binds is unknown.

The source was whole blood, collected in connection with sensitization to the hapten diphenylcyclopropenone (DPC). This chain links TRBV5-1 with TRBJ1-1; D gene uncertain. The sequence came from a man in his forties with alopecia areata. Some clones in this sample may be carry-over from other donors' samples. The CDR3 is CASSLAKGMNTEAFF. The CDR3 DNA reads TGCGCCAGCAGCTTGGCCAAAGGGATGAACACTGAAGCTTTCTTT. Full variable domain (missing parts from reference TRBV5-1 and TRBJ1-1): KAGVTQTPRYLIKTRGQQVTLSCSPISGHRSVSWYQQTPGQGLQFLFEYFSETQRNKGNFPGRFSGRQFSNSRSEMNVSTLELGDSALYLCASSLAKGMNTEAFFGQGTRLTVV.